Sequencing of this TCR beta chain was carried out in a study of vaccination effects on CD4 cells after COVID-19. Study as a whole: Two-dose vaccination with either BNT162b2 or mRNA-1273 was given to the participants. Study results and caveats: Healthy vaccinees' vaccine-induced clones included only 1 of 255 cross-reacting with common cold coronaviruses.

Viral peptide pool expansion of antigen-specific CD4+ T cells preceded sequencing in the ViraFEST assay. CD4+ T cell isolation took place after approximately ten days of culture. Testing of the vaccine recipients showed negative nucleocapsid antibodies and no prior SARS-CoV-2 infection. Peptides at roughly 10 ug/ml and IL-2 at 9 to 10 IU/ml were added to more than 1.5 million PBMC per well. TCRdb keeps only in-frame clones here, not all; method: immunoSEQ multiplex PCR. The profile covers some 68,000 clones, with 60% to 80% appearing a single time and roughly 3.5% taken by the ten largest. Comment on this clone: Antigen unknown.

This CDR3 has 16 amino acids. Germline assignment: CDR1 SGDLS and CDR2 YYNGEE. The V segment lost 4 bases and the J segment 2 bases; nucleotides outside the gene matches: 5. The clonotype originates from a human donor who received a COVID-19 vaccine. The specimen comprised CD4+ T cells from PBMCs cultured with HCoV-OC43 spike peptides, sampled before COVID-19 vaccination. Documented subset: HCoV-OC43 spike overlapping peptide pool stimulation. The chain employs TRBV9 and TRBJ2-1; 11 bases are shared with TRBD2. CDR3 loop: CASSPTSGGPYNEQFF. DNA of the CDR3: TGTGCCAGCAGCCCCACTAGCGGGGGTCCCTACAATGAGCAGTTCTTC.